This T cell receptor beta chain was observed in a study of cytomegalovirus exposure and HLA in healthy donors. Findings and limits, study-wide: Three CMV-associated chains were confirmed in vitro to be specific for CMV antigens.

The PCR made use of 60 Vbeta and 13 Jbeta primers. The method was immunoSEQ multiplex PCR; TCRdb's version includes in-frame clones alone and lacks a portion of them. This sample has some 180,000 clones, with approximately 80% found just once. As regards this clone: Its antigen remains unidentified.

The CDR3 loop spans 14 amino acids. The V and J ends lost 3 bases and 9 bases respectively, with 15 bases between them. Germline lookup yields CDR1 MDHEN and CDR2 SYDVKM. The specimen was PBMCs. The chain uses TRBV28 and TRBJ2-4; weak D call: TRBD1 (6 bases). The TCR was taken from a girl aged 5 to 17 in good health and CMV-seropositive. This chain's CDR3 is CASSFVQGTSIQYF. The CDR3 DNA reads TGTGCCAGCAGTTTCGTCCAGGGGACGAGCATTCAGTACTTC.